Shown below are 14 T cell receptor beta chains from a single sample sequenced in a study of blood T cell repertoires in COVID-19. Method: immunoSEQ multiplex PCR; TCRdb's copy keeps in-frame clones and lacks some. In the table there are over 150,000 clones, approximately 88% of which are singletons. Specimen: peripheral blood. The receptors stem from an older woman with acute or convalescent COVID-19.

The count of this clone is one. The rearrangement joins TRBV6-6 to TRBJ2-6; weak D call: TRBD1 (6 bases). Germline CDR1 reads MNHNY; CDR2 reads SVGAGI (reference sequence). This CDR3 spans 16 amino acids. Trimming took off 6 bases at V and 2 bases at J, with 14 bases between the two ends. The CDR3 bases are TGTGCCAGCAGCCTACGCCAGGGGACTGGGGCCAACGTCCTGACTTTC. Its protein is CASSLRQGTGANVLTF.

For the CDR3, the DNA is TGTGCCAGCAGCTTAGTTGGTAGCTCTAACTATGGCTACACCTTC. Its translation: CASSLVGSSNYGYTF. This rearrangement joins TRBV7-2 to TRBJ1-2; D ambiguous. V gave up 1 base and J gave up 0 bases, with 9 bases separating them. Germline-derived CDR1 and CDR2 are SGHTA and FQGNSA. This CDR3 comprises 15 residues.

This clone was observed a handful of times. The V gene is TRBV4-1, the J gene TRBJ1-2; no definite D call. This CDR3 has 14 amino acids. Trimming removed 4 bases from V and 4 bases from J, with 13 bases in between. Germline V gives CDR1 MGHRA, CDR2 YSYEKL. The CDR3, as DNA: TGCGCCAGCAGCCCGCCGTTAGTCTCCTATGGCTACACCTTC. Its protein product is CASSPPLVSYGYTF.

The chain couples TRBV2 to TRBJ1-2, with 8 bases lining up with TRBD1. CDR1 and CDR2 from the germline V gene are SNHLY and FYNNEI. This CDR3 spans 13 amino acids. V lost 5 bases, J lost 13 bases, and 12 bases stayed unmatched. The CDR3 protein is CASSYNRDRPSTF. CDR3 coding DNA: TGTGCCAGCAGTTATAACCGGGACAGGCCCTCCACCTTC.

This chain joins TRBV30 and TRBJ1-3, with D possibly being TRBD1 (5 bases). This CDR3 contains 14 residues. V lost 0 bases and J lost 0, with 6 bases in between. Germline V CDR1 and CDR2: GTSNPN, SVGIG (reference sequence). CDR3 amino acids: CAWSVGGSGNTIYF. CDR3 nucleotides: TGTGCCTGGAGTGTCGGGGGCTCTGGAAACACCATATATTTT.

This clone was seen ten or more times. The V call is TRBV3-1 (or the pseudogene TRBV3-2), the J call TRBJ1-3; 11 positions match TRBD1. V shed 5 bases and J 8 bases; nucleotides not matched to a gene: 2. This CDR3 is built from 13 residues. The germline V gene encodes CDR1 LGHDT and CDR2 YNNKEL (reference sequence). The DNA for the CDR3 is TGTGCCAGCAGCTGGGACAGGGGGGACACCATATATTTT. It encodes CASSWDRGDTIYF.

The V and J genes are TRBV30 and TRBJ1-2; a weak D match, TRBD1 (5 bases). Trimming shortened V by 1 base and J by 1 base, and 19 bases separated the two germline ends. The CDR3 has 17 amino acids. Looked up from germline, CDR1 is GTSNPN and CDR2 is SVGIG (reference sequence). As DNA, the CDR3 is TGTGCCTGGAGTGGCGGAACAGGTCGTCTGGATAACTATGGCTACACCTTC. It translates to CAWSGGTGRLDNYGYTF.

This clone was observed a few times. This sequence joins TRBV7-2 and TRBJ2-5; TRBD2 is a possible D gene (6 bases). CDR1 and CDR2 from the germline V gene are SGHTA and FQGNSA. Trimming took 0 bases from V and 5 from J, leaving 13 bases between them. The CDR3 length is 15 residues. CDR3 in amino acids: CASSLAVSGPETQYF. The CDR3 DNA follows: TGTGCCAGCAGCTTAGCGGTTAGCGGTCCCGAGACCCAGTACTTC.

The V and J genes are TRBV19 and TRBJ1-5, with TRBD1 matching 7 bases. V was pared by 6 bases and J by 1 base, with 6 bases of the junction left unmatched. Germline V lookup: CDR1 LNHDA, CDR2 SQIVND (reference sequence). The CDR3 totals 15 residues. The DNA of the CDR3 is TGTGCCAGTAGCGCAGAGGGGGCAAGCAATCAGCCCCAGCATTTT. It codes for CASSAEGASNQPQHF.

This chain links TRBV6-2 or TRBV6-3 with TRBJ1-1; D gene unclear. Germline-derived CDR1 and CDR2 are MNHEY and SVGEGT. The CDR3 length is 12 residues. The V end was cut by 2 bases, the J end by 3 bases, with 4 bases between. CDR3 bases: TGTGCCAGCAGTTACCCCGACACTGAAGCTTTCTTT. It codes for CASSYPDTEAFF.

The rearrangement links TRBV6-5 to TRBJ1-1, with TRBD1 matching 8 bases. With 4 bases clipped from V and 1 base from J, the junction kept 2 bases outside the gene matches. Germline-derived CDR1 and CDR2 are MNHEY and SVGAGI. This CDR3 contains 14 residues. CDR3 DNA: TGTGCCAGCAGTTCCGACAGGGGGAACACTGAAGCTTTCTTT. Amino acid sequence: CASSSDRGNTEAFF.

CDR3: CASSQNPGHSVYNEQFF. CDR3 DNA sequence: TGTGCCAGCAGCCAAAACCCGGGACACTCAGTCTACAATGAGCAGTTCTTC. The rearrangement links TRBV4-2 to TRBJ2-1; D might be TRBD1 (6 bases). CDR1 is LGHNA and CDR2 is YNFKEQ in the germline V gene. The CDR3 length is 17 residues. The germline V and J ends were trimmed by 2 bases and 3 bases, with 17 bases remaining between them.

This chain connects TRBV12-3 or TRBV12-4 to TRBJ2-7, with D possibly TRBD2 on 6 matching bases. With 6 bases removed from V and 5 bases from J, the gap between germline ends came to 11 bases. This CDR3 spans 12 amino acids. The CDR3 reads CASSLTSNEQYF. CDR3 nucleotides: TGTGCCAGCAGCCTTACTAGCAACGAGCAGTACTTC.

This chain's CDR3 is CASSHGVSGNTIYF. CDR3 bases: TGTGCCAGCTCACACGGGGTCTCTGGAAACACCATATATTTT. The rearrangement uses TRBV18 and TRBJ1-3; no reliable D call. The CDR3 length is 14 residues. Germline loops: CDR1 KGHSH, CDR2 LQKENI. The V gene lost 4 bases and the J gene lost 0 bases, with 7 bases spanning the gap.